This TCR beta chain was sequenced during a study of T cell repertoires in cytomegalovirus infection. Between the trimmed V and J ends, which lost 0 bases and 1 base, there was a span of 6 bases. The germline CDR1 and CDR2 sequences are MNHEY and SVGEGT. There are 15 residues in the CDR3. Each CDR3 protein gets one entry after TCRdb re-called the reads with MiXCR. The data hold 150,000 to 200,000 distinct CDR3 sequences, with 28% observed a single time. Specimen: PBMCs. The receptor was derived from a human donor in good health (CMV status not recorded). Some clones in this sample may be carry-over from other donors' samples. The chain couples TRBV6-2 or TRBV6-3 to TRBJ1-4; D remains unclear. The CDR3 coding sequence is TGTGCCAGCAGTTACTCGAGAATAACTAATGAAAAACTGTTTTTT. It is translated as CASSYSRITNEKLFF.